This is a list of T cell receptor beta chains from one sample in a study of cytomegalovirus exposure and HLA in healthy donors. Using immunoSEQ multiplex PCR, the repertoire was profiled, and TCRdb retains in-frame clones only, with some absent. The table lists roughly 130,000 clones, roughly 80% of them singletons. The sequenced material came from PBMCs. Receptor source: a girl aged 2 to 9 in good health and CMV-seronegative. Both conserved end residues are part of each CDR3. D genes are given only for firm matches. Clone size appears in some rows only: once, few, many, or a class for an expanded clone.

CDR3aa: CASTDEANEQFF
CDR3nt: TGTGCCAGCACCGACGAGGCCAATGAGCAGTTCTTC
j_gene: TRBJ2-1
abundance: .
d_gene: .
v_gene: TRBV7-6

CDR3aa: CASSLGTGVADTQYF
CDR3nt: TGTGCCAGCAGCTTAGGCACAGGGGTCGCAGATACGCAGTATTTT
j_gene: TRBJ2-3
abundance: .
d_gene: TRBD1
v_gene: TRBV13

CDR3aa: CAWSGGSGWGQYF
CDR3nt: TGTGCCTGGAGCGGAGGGTCGGGATGGGGGCAGTACTTC
j_gene: TRBJ2-7
abundance: .
d_gene: .
v_gene: TRBV30

CDR3aa: CASSLTVVEATEAFF
CDR3nt: TGTGCCAGCAGCTTAACGGTGGTAGAGGCCACTGAAGCTTTCTTT
j_gene: TRBJ1-1
abundance: .
d_gene: .
v_gene: TRBV7-3

CDR3aa: CASRGGGGGPDTQYF
CDR3nt: TGTGCCAGCAGGGGGGGTGGCGGGGGTCCAGATACGCAGTATTTT
j_gene: TRBJ2-3
abundance: .
d_gene: TRBD2
v_gene: TRBV25-1

CDR3aa: CASSFEASPGNTIYF
CDR3nt: TGTGCCAGCAGTTTCGAGGCCTCTCCCGGAAACACCATATATTTT
j_gene: TRBJ1-3
abundance: .
d_gene: .
v_gene: TRBV6-6

CDR3aa: CASSPYTGELFF
CDR3nt: TGTGCCAGCAGCCCTTACACCGGGGAGCTGTTTTTT
j_gene: TRBJ2-2
abundance: .
d_gene: .
v_gene: TRBV9

CDR3aa: CASTGGKTQYF
CDR3nt: TGTGCCAGCACCGGAGGAAAGACCCAGTACTTC
j_gene: TRBJ2-5
abundance: .
d_gene: .
v_gene: TRBV2

CDR3aa: CASSDSFNQPQHF
CDR3nt: TGTGCCAGCAGTGACAGCTTCAATCAGCCCCAGCATTTT
j_gene: TRBJ1-5
abundance: .
d_gene: .
v_gene: TRBV6-5

CDR3aa: CAISKSLAGGDSYNEQFF
CDR3nt: TGTGCCATCAGTAAGTCCCTAGCGGGGGGGGACTCCTACAATGAGCAGTTCTTC
j_gene: TRBJ2-1
abundance: once
d_gene: TRBD2
v_gene: TRBV10-3

CDR3aa: CASSLEGLADNTGELFF
CDR3nt: TGTGCCAGCAGCTTAGAGGGACTAGCCGATAACACCGGGGAGCTGTTTTTT
j_gene: TRBJ2-2
abundance: .
d_gene: TRBD2
v_gene: TRBV7-2

CDR3aa: CASRSDRENEKLFF
CDR3nt: TGTGCCAGCAGGTCAGACAGGGAAAACGAAAAACTGTTTTTT
j_gene: TRBJ1-4
abundance: .
d_gene: TRBD1
v_gene: TRBV6-5

CDR3aa: CASSESISSGRRETQYF
CDR3nt: TGCGCCAGCAGTGAGTCGATATCCAGCGGGAGGAGGGAGACCCAGTACTTC
j_gene: TRBJ2-5
abundance: .
d_gene: TRBD2
v_gene: TRBV10-1

CDR3aa: CASSLHPGNEQYF
CDR3nt: TGTGCCAGCAGCTTACACCCGGGAAACGAGCAGTACTTC
j_gene: TRBJ2-7
abundance: .
d_gene: .
v_gene: TRBV5-4

CDR3aa: CASSLVPGIVLSYEQYF
CDR3nt: TGTGCCAGCAGCTTAGTCCCAGGGATAGTGTTGTCCTACGAGCAGTACTTC
j_gene: TRBJ2-7
abundance: .
d_gene: .
v_gene: TRBV7-2

CDR3aa: CASSSGLAGEQYF
CDR3nt: TGTGCCAGCAGCTCGGGACTAGCGGGGGAGCAGTACTTC
j_gene: TRBJ2-7
abundance: .
d_gene: TRBD2
v_gene: TRBV7-2

CDR3aa: CASSLGVYSSSPGELFF
CDR3nt: TGCGCCAGCAGCTTGGGAGTTTATTCCTCTAGCCCCGGGGAGCTGTTTTTT
j_gene: TRBJ2-2
abundance: once
d_gene: .
v_gene: TRBV5-1

CDR3aa: CASSDSATGELFF
CDR3nt: TGTGCCAGCAGTGACTCGGCCACCGGGGAGCTGTTTTTT
j_gene: TRBJ2-2
abundance: .
d_gene: .
v_gene: TRBV6-4

CDR3aa: CASSPTSGGTYNEQFF
CDR3nt: TGCGCCAGCAGTCCGACTAGCGGGGGTACCTACAATGAGCAGTTCTTC
j_gene: TRBJ2-1
abundance: .
d_gene: TRBD2
v_gene: TRBV10-1

CDR3aa: CASRHGQYTEAFF
CDR3nt: TGTGCCAGCAGGCACGGACAGTACACTGAAGCTTTCTTT
j_gene: TRBJ1-1
abundance: .
d_gene: .
v_gene: TRBV7-2

CDR3aa: CASSPGVTNTEAFF
CDR3nt: TGCGCCAGCAGCCCGGGAGTGACAAACACTGAAGCTTTCTTT
j_gene: TRBJ1-1
abundance: few
d_gene: .
v_gene: TRBV4-3

CDR3aa: CASSRGKGYTF
CDR3nt: TGTGCCAGCAGCAGGGGAAAGGGCTACACCTTC
j_gene: TRBJ1-2
abundance: .
d_gene: .
v_gene: TRBV7-8

CDR3aa: CASSLHRDSFPLSGANVLTF
CDR3nt: TGCGCCAGCAGCTTGCACAGGGATTCCTTTCCCCTCTCTGGGGCCAACGTCCTGACTTTC
j_gene: TRBJ2-6
abundance: .
d_gene: .
v_gene: TRBV5-1

CDR3aa: CAISAGLAGGEQFF
CDR3nt: TGTGCCATCAGTGCGGGACTAGCGGGGGGGGAGCAGTTCTTC
j_gene: TRBJ2-1
abundance: few
d_gene: TRBD2
v_gene: TRBV10-3

CDR3aa: CASRPRQGNQPQHF
CDR3nt: TGTGCCAGTAGGCCGAGGCAGGGAAATCAGCCCCAGCATTTT
j_gene: TRBJ1-5
abundance: few
d_gene: .
v_gene: TRBV19

CDR3aa: CASSITSDSYEQYF
CDR3nt: TGTGCCAGTAGTATCACCAGCGACTCCTACGAGCAGTACTTC
j_gene: TRBJ2-7
abundance: .
d_gene: .
v_gene: TRBV19

CDR3aa: CASSPNRVTGELFF
CDR3nt: TGTGCCAGCAGTCCGAACAGGGTAACCGGGGAGCTGTTTTTT
j_gene: TRBJ2-2
abundance: .
d_gene: .
v_gene: TRBV27

CDR3aa: CASRQDPLDNEQFF
CDR3nt: TGTGCCAGCAGACAGGACCCCCTAGACAATGAGCAGTTCTTC
j_gene: TRBJ2-1
abundance: .
d_gene: .
v_gene: TRBV6-5

CDR3aa: CASSTRTDHTDTQYF
CDR3nt: TGTGCCAGTAGTACGCGGACAGACCACACAGATACGCAGTATTTT
j_gene: TRBJ2-3
abundance: .
d_gene: .
v_gene: TRBV19

CDR3aa: CASSLMSSGTGNEKLFF
CDR3nt: TGCGCCAGCAGCCTAATGAGCTCCGGGACAGGGAATGAAAAACTGTTTTTT
j_gene: TRBJ1-4
abundance: few
d_gene: TRBD1
v_gene: TRBV4-1

CDR3aa: CASSIRAGIVDTQYF
CDR3nt: TGTGCCAGTAGTATAAGGGCAGGGATTGTGGATACGCAGTATTTT
j_gene: TRBJ2-3
abundance: .
d_gene: .
v_gene: TRBV19

CDR3aa: CASMAREYEQYF
CDR3nt: TGTGCCAGCATGGCGCGGGAGTACGAGCAGTACTTC
j_gene: TRBJ2-7
abundance: .
d_gene: TRBD2
v_gene: TRBV2

CDR3aa: CAWNRGGAGQETQYF
CDR3nt: TGTGCCTGGAATCGCGGGGGGGCCGGACAAGAGACCCAGTACTTC
j_gene: TRBJ2-5
abundance: .
d_gene: TRBD2
v_gene: TRBV30

CDR3aa: CASSLDRVTDTQYF
CDR3nt: TGCGCCAGCAGCCTGGACAGGGTAACAGATACGCAGTATTTT
j_gene: TRBJ2-3
abundance: .
d_gene: TRBD1
v_gene: TRBV5-1

CDR3aa: CASSLGGDRVPYEQYF
CDR3nt: TGTGCCAGCAGTTTGGGGGGTGACAGGGTGCCCTACGAGCAGTACTTC
j_gene: TRBJ2-7
abundance: .
d_gene: .
v_gene: TRBV28

CDR3aa: CASKFAGTDTQYF
CDR3nt: TGTGCCAGTAAGTTTGCAGGAACAGATACGCAGTATTTT
j_gene: TRBJ2-3
abundance: .
d_gene: .
v_gene: TRBV19

CDR3aa: CASSLFPRGSYEQYF
CDR3nt: TGTGCCAGCAGCTTATTTCCAAGGGGATCCTACGAGCAGTACTTC
j_gene: TRBJ2-7
abundance: .
d_gene: .
v_gene: TRBV7-2

CDR3aa: CASSQPGQGEKLFF
CDR3nt: TGTGCCAGCAGTCAACCGGGACAGGGAGAAAAACTGTTTTTT
j_gene: TRBJ1-4
abundance: .
d_gene: TRBD1
v_gene: TRBV6-6

CDR3aa: CASSLARRGTEAFF
CDR3nt: TGTGCCAGCAGCTTAGCCCGGCGAGGGACTGAAGCTTTCTTT
j_gene: TRBJ1-1
abundance: .
d_gene: .
v_gene: TRBV7-2

CDR3aa: CASTWGPGYEQYF
CDR3nt: TGTGCCAGCACCTGGGGGCCGGGGTACGAGCAGTACTTC
j_gene: TRBJ2-7
abundance: .
d_gene: .
v_gene: TRBV27

CDR3aa: CASSVLQGDKNIQYF
CDR3nt: TGTGCCAGCAGTGTTCTTCAGGGGGACAAAAACATTCAGTACTTC
j_gene: TRBJ2-4
abundance: .
d_gene: TRBD1
v_gene: TRBV27

CDR3aa: CASSYPGETQYF
CDR3nt: TGCGCCAGTAGCTACCCGGGAGAGACCCAGTACTTC
j_gene: TRBJ2-5
abundance: once
d_gene: .
v_gene: TRBV5-1

CDR3aa: CASSITGGGEKLFF
CDR3nt: TGTGCCAGCAGCATAACAGGGGGCGGAGAAAAACTGTTTTTT
j_gene: TRBJ1-4
abundance: few
d_gene: TRBD1
v_gene: TRBV6-1

CDR3aa: CAWNPDRTGRGNEQYF
CDR3nt: TGTGCCTGGAACCCCGATAGGACAGGCCGAGGTAACGAGCAGTACTTC
j_gene: TRBJ2-7
abundance: .
d_gene: TRBD1
v_gene: TRBV30

CDR3aa: CASSLRGGTEAFF
CDR3nt: TGTGCCAGCAGTCTCCGGGGGGGTACTGAAGCTTTCTTT
j_gene: TRBJ1-1
abundance: .
d_gene: .
v_gene: TRBV27

CDR3aa: CASSLGPGLPIEDF
CDR3nt: TGTGCCAGCAGCTTAGGTCCAGGGCTGCCAATAGAGGATTTC
j_gene: TRBJ2-7
abundance: .
d_gene: .
v_gene: TRBV7-2

CDR3aa: CASSWGQEQFF
CDR3nt: TGTGCCAGCAGTTGGGGGCAGGAGCAGTTCTTC
j_gene: TRBJ2-1
abundance: .
d_gene: .
v_gene: TRBV27

CDR3aa: CASSLQGLHTGELFF
CDR3nt: TGTGCCAGCAGCTTACAAGGACTGCACACCGGGGAGCTGTTTTTT
j_gene: TRBJ2-2
abundance: .
d_gene: .
v_gene: TRBV7-2

CDR3aa: CASSDMAGEQFF
CDR3nt: TGTGCCAGCAGTGACATGGCTGGTGAGCAGTTCTTC
j_gene: TRBJ2-1
abundance: .
d_gene: .
v_gene: TRBV6-4

CDR3aa: CAWSVGGEWYEQYF
CDR3nt: TGTGCCTGGAGTGTGGGAGGGGAATGGTACGAGCAGTACTTC
j_gene: TRBJ2-7
abundance: .
d_gene: TRBD2
v_gene: TRBV30

CDR3aa: CASSLGPLAGQYNEQFF
CDR3nt: TGCGCCAGCAGCTTGGGTCCACTAGCGGGGCAATACAATGAGCAGTTCTTC
j_gene: TRBJ2-1
abundance: .
d_gene: TRBD2
v_gene: TRBV5-1

CDR3aa: CASSYSDRGDQPQHF
CDR3nt: TGTGCCAGCAGCTACTCCGACAGGGGGGATCAGCCCCAGCATTTT
j_gene: TRBJ1-5
abundance: .
d_gene: TRBD1
v_gene: TRBV9

CDR3aa: CSVDTGGDTGELFF
CDR3nt: TGCAGCGTTGACACAGGGGGGGACACCGGGGAGCTGTTTTTT
j_gene: TRBJ2-2
abundance: .
d_gene: .
v_gene: TRBV29-1